The 15 T cell receptor beta chains below were found in one sample sequenced in a study of T cells in Graves' hyperthyroidism and ophthalmopathy. The CDR3 regions of TCR beta were amplified from RNA transcripts. Primed by the HTBI set, a first-round RT-PCR was run on the TCR CDR3. One entry per CDR3 protein, called by TCRdb with MiXCR from the multiplex PCR reads. This sample has fewer than 800,000 distinct CDR3 sequences, with approximately 16% found just once. The sample was blood. These receptors originate from a man between 18 and 29 years old with Graves' hyperthyroidism.

The chain uses TRBV5-1 and TRBJ2-1; the match to TRBD1 covers 7 bases. The CDR3 extends over 17 amino acids. The J segment lost 6 bases and the V segment lost 0 bases, leaving 12 bases of the junction unmatched. Germline V CDR1 and CDR2: SGHRS, YFSETQ. CDR3 sequence (DNA): TGCGCCAGCAGCTTGGCGGACAGGCCGAGCCCCCCCAATGAGCAGTTCTTC. Residues: CASSLADRPSPPNEQFF.

This clonotype appeared a few times. The genes are TRBV20-1 and TRBJ2-5; maybe TRBD1 (5 bases). Germline loops: CDR1 DFQATT, CDR2 SNEGSKA (reference sequence). The V gene lost 3 bases and the J gene lost 4 bases, with 12 bases spanning the gap. This CDR3 is built from 13 residues. CDR3 sequence (DNA): TGCAGTGCTAGCAGGGCCCCCGGAGAGACCCAGTACTTC. Translation gives CSASRAPGETQYF.

Ten or more counts support this clonotype. The chain uses TRBV5-1 and TRBJ2-1, with 12 nucleotides matching TRBD2. The CDR3 spans 18 residues. V lost 2 bases to trimming and J lost 0 bases; unmatched junction nucleotides: 6. CDR1 SGHRS and CDR2 YFSETQ come from the germline V gene. The CDR3 DNA follows: TGCGCCAGCAGCTTAGGACTAGCGGGACGGAGCTCCTACAATGAGCAGTTCTTC. It codes for CASSLGLAGRSSYNEQFF.

The chain has TRBV20-1 and TRBJ1-5, with D uncertain. Germline V gene data show CDR1 as DFQATT and CDR2 as SNEGSKA (reference sequence). Trimming removed 0 bases at V and 6 bases at J, with 12 bases between. The CDR3 runs 14 residues. CDR3: CSAREGPGSQPQHF. In nucleotides, the CDR3 is TGCAGTGCTAGAGAGGGTCCAGGTTCTCAGCCCCAGCATTTT.

This clonotype came up a few times. For the CDR3, the DNA is TGCAGTGCTCCTTGGACTAGCGGCTACGAGCAGTACTTC. It yields the protein CSAPWTSGYEQYF. This chain uses TRBV20-1 with TRBJ2-7; 10 nucleotides match TRBD2. The germline gives CDR1 DFQATT, CDR2 SNEGSKA (reference sequence). The CDR3 contains 13 residues. V gave up 5 bases and J gave up 3 bases; unmatched junction bases: 4.

J is TRBJ2-3 and V is TRBV7-3; D possibly corresponds to TRBD2 (5 bases). The ends were cut back, 3 bases at V and 4 bases at J, with 8 bases in the middle. The CDR3 has 13 amino acids. Looked up from germline, CDR1 is SGHTA and CDR2 is FQGTGA. The CDR3 loop is CASSFSEADTQYF. The CDR3 DNA reads as TGTGCCAGCAGCTTTTCGGAGGCAGATACGCAGTATTTT.

The chain employs TRBV11-3 and TRBJ1-1; possibly TRBD1 for D (6 bases). V gave up 5 bases and J gave up 3 bases, with 10 bases separating them. Germline CDR1 SGHNT, CDR2 YENEEA. This CDR3 spans 13 amino acids. This CDR3 is CASSARTDTEAFF. The CDR3, as DNA: TGTGCCAGCAGCGCAAGGACAGACACTGAAGCTTTCTTT.

This clonotype was observed many times. The genes are TRBV2 and TRBJ2-7; a weak D match, TRBD2 (5 bases). The V gene's germline CDR1 is SNHLY and CDR2 FYNNEI. Trimming left V 3 bases short and J 6 bases short, with 15 bases between. This CDR3 is 14 amino acids long. CDR3 protein: CASSDPYPGGEQYF. The CDR3 DNA sequence: TGTGCCAGCAGTGACCCCTATCCAGGAGGCGAGCAGTACTTC.

There are a few counts of this clonotype. V and J are TRBV25-1 and TRBJ2-7; possibly TRBD1 for D (5 bases). V was shortened by 3 bases and J by 3 bases, with 15 bases between the two germline ends. The CDR3 is 15 amino acids. Germline V lookup: CDR1 MGHDK, CDR2 SYGVNS. CDR3 in amino acids: CASSDSTGGVYEQYF. In DNA, the CDR3 is TGTGCCAGCAGTGATTCTACAGGTGGTGTCTACGAGCAGTACTTC.

In its sample, this clonotype was seen many times. This chain uses TRBV20-1 with TRBJ2-1; TRBD2 matches 8 bases. The CDR3 length is 15 residues. The germline V gene encodes CDR1 DFQATT and CDR2 SNEGSKA (reference sequence). After removal of 5 bases from V and 3 bases from J, the junction contained 9 bases not matched to a gene. CDR3 sequence reads: CSAGGASGSYNEQFF. As DNA, the CDR3 is TGCAGTGCTGGGGGGGCCAGCGGGAGCTACAATGAGCAGTTCTTC.

J is TRBJ2-3 and V is TRBV4-1, with unresolved D. V was cut by 1 base and J by 8 bases, with 16 bases left in between. Germline CDR1 is MGHRA and CDR2 is YSYEKL. CDR3 length: 15 residues. CDR3 coding DNA: TGCGCCAGCAGCCAAGCTCCGGGCTCCTTTCGTACGCAGTATTTT. This translates into CASSQAPGSFRTQYF.

This sequence joins TRBV13 and TRBJ2-1, with D maybe TRBD2 (6 bases). This CDR3 spans 17 amino acids. Between the trimmed V and J ends, which lost 1 base and 0 bases, there was a span of 13 bases. CDR1 and CDR2 from the germline V gene are PRHDT and FYEKMQ (reference sequence). CDR3 in amino acids: CASSLENSGGSYNEQFF. The CDR3 DNA reads as TGTGCCAGCAGCTTAGAGAATAGCGGAGGCTCCTACAATGAGCAGTTCTTC.

V and J are TRBV5-1 and TRBJ2-3, with TRBD2 identical over 11 bases. The CDR3 is 16 residues long. After removal of 0 bases from V and 5 bases from J, the junction contained 5 bases not matched to a gene. In germline, CDR1 is SGHRS, CDR2 YFSETQ. The CDR3 loop is CASSLDTSGSQDTQYF. CDR3 nucleotide sequence: TGCGCCAGCAGCTTGGATACTAGCGGGAGTCAAGATACGCAGTATTTT. Drawing the rest from reference TRBV5-1 and TRBJ2-3, the complete variable domain is KAGVTQTPRYLIKTRGQQVTLSCSPISGHRSVSWYQQTPGQGLQFLFEYFSETQRNKGNFPGRFSGRQFSNSRSEMNVSTLELGDSALYLCASSLDTSGSQDTQYFGPGTRLTVL.

There are a few counts of this clonotype. The chain carries TRBV5-1 and TRBJ2-1; no reliable D call. Germline CDR1 and CDR2: SGHRS and YFSETQ. Trimming stripped 0 bases from V and 6 bases from J, with 13 bases between. The length of the CDR3 is 15 residues. The DNA of the CDR3 is TGCGCCAGCAGCTTGGCGGCAGGCCCTGGCAATGAGCAGTTCTTC. Translating gives CASSLAAGPGNEQFF.

This clonotype was seen ten or more times. The chain uses TRBV28 and TRBJ1-1; TRBD1 aligns across 7 bases. With 8 bases clipped from V and 3 bases from J, the junction kept 9 bases outside the gene matches. The germline gives CDR1 MDHEN, CDR2 SYDVKM. The CDR3 totals 14 residues. The CDR3 coding sequence is TGTGCCAGCCGACAGGGAAGGCCGGACACTGAAGCTTTCTTT. Its protein is CASRQGRPDTEAFF.